The 15 T cell receptor beta chains below come from one sample, sequenced in a study of CD4 and CD8 cells across lung adenocarcinoma regions. TCRdb re-derived calls from the PCR reads in MiXCR, one entry per CDR3 protein. The table has 16,000 or so distinct CDR3 sequences, approximately 50% seen once. Sample: CD8+ T cells from the center of a lung tumor. All receptors come from a female donor with lung adenocarcinoma. The CD4 and CD8 labels of this study may be unreliable.

To note about this clonotype: One junction end does not reproduce the germline sequence, and a read error may be involved. V and J are TRBV6-1 and TRBJ2-4; D may match TRBD1 or TRBD2 (5 bases each). The CDR3 is 16 amino acids. The germline CDR1 and CDR2 sequences are MNHNS and SASEGT. In DNA, the CDR3 is TGTGCGAGCAGTGTCTCGGGGCACCGAGCCACAAACATTCAGTACTTT. Translated, it gives CASSVSGHRATNIQYF.

The chain has TRBV6-5 and TRBJ1-1; no reliable D call. The germline V gene has CDR1 MNHEY and CDR2 SVGAGI. Trimming took off 0 bases at V and 2 bases at J, with 7 bases between the two ends. The CDR3 spans 14 residues. CDR3 nucleotide sequence: TGTGCCAGCAGTTACTCGTTTTCTAACACTGAAGCTTTCTTT. Amino acid sequence: CASSYSFSNTEAFF.

Comment on this clonotype: At one end, the junction sequence differs from germline, possibly due to a read error. CDR3 nucleotides: TGTGCCAGCATTTCCGGGACAGGGGGTTACACAGAGACGCAGTATTTT. The encoded protein is CASISGTGGYTETQYF. This chain connects TRBV6-5 to TRBJ2-3; 11 bases are a match to TRBD1. Germline V CDR1 and CDR2: MNHEY, SVGAGI. CDR3 size: 16 residues.

This clonotype is termed medium-sized. The chain employs TRBV6-1 and TRBJ1-2; D gene unclear. V gave up 1 base and J gave up 4 bases, with 16 bases separating them. The CDR3 totals 16 residues. Germline lookup yields CDR1 MNHNS and CDR2 SASEGT. CDR3 region: CASSEEDVVVVYGYTF. CDR3 in DNA: TGTGCCAGCAGTGAAGAGGACGTCGTCGTAGTCTATGGCTACACCTTC.

V gene TRBV6-1 combines with J gene TRBJ2-3; possible D gene TRBD2, 5 bases. CDR1 and CDR2 (germline): MNHNS, SASEGT. CDR3 size: 11 residues. The ends were cut back, 8 bases at V and 11 bases at J, with 14 bases in the middle. The CDR3 loop reads CASWSTGKQYF. CDR3 sequence (DNA): TGTGCCAGCTGGTCCACCGGGAAGCAGTATTTT.

Regarding this clonotype: Mismatch with germline at one junction end may stem from a read error. This chain connects TRBV6-1 to TRBJ2-5, with TRBD2 matching over 9 bases. The CDR3 runs 16 residues. Germline V gives CDR1 MNHNS, CDR2 SASEGT. CDR3 amino acids: CVSGASGDRDTDTQYF. The CDR3 coding sequence is TGTGTCAGCGGGGCTAGCGGGGACCGAGACACAGATACGCAGTATTTC.

CDR3 DNA: TGTGCCAGCAGCCAGCGGGAGCATGAGACCCAGTACTTC. Translated, it gives CASSQREHETQYF. This chain joins TRBV6-1 and TRBJ2-5, with 8 nucleotides matching TRBD2. There are 13 residues in the CDR3. Germline V gene sequence: CDR1 MNHNS, CDR2 SASEGT. Trimming cost V 6 bases and J 5 bases; bases outside gene matches: 5.

Only a few counts were recorded for this clonotype. A junction boundary mismatches the germline segment, possibly from a read error. This chain uses TRBV6-1 with TRBJ2-3; TRBD2 might be the D (7 bases). This CDR3 has 14 residues. Germline V CDR1 and CDR2: MNHNS, SASEGT. As DNA, the CDR3 is TGTGGCAGCAGGGGAGTCGGGGGGAAAGACACGCAGTATTTC. It encodes CGSRGVGGKDTQYF.

The V and J genes are TRBV4-1 and TRBJ2-4; D possibly corresponds to TRBD2 (6 bases). This CDR3 is built from 18 residues. Trimming removed 1 base at V and 13 bases at J, with 29 bases between. From germline, CDR1 is MGHRA and CDR2 YSYEKL. This CDR3 reads CASSQADGAGGTKDTQYF. The CDR3 DNA reads as TGCGCCAGCAGCCAAGCAGACGGGGCCGGGGGAACCAAAGATACGCAGTACTTC.

The chain couples TRBV6-5 to TRBJ2-3, with TRBD2 matching 12 bases. V shed 4 bases, J shed 4 bases, and the junction held 6 bases outside the gene matches. Per germline, CDR1 MNHEY and CDR2 SVGAGI. This CDR3 region has 16 residues. CDR3 residues: CASSSRLAGAADTQYF. The CDR3 bases are TGTGCCAGCAGTTCTCGACTAGCGGGGGCCGCAGATACGCAGTATTTT.

The chain employs TRBV27 and TRBJ2-4; 7 nucleotides line up with TRBD2. This CDR3 region has 14 residues. Germline CDR1 and CDR2: MNHEY and SMNVEV (reference sequence). The V and J ends lost 6 bases and 13 bases, in that order; junction bases with no gene match: 15. The DNA for the CDR3 is TGTGCCAGCAGGGGGGGGGGAGTCAAAGATACGCAGTACTTC. Translating gives CASRGGGVKDTQYF.

This clonotype was seen a few times. V is TRBV15 and J is TRBJ1-5; 10 nucleotides align to TRBD1. The CDR3 has 15 amino acids. Trimming took 3 bases from V and 4 from J; bases not matched to a gene: 3. Germline V CDR1 and CDR2: LNHNV, YYDKDF (reference sequence). Here the CDR3 DNA reads TGTGCCACCAGCAGGGACAGGGGGGAGAATCAGCCCCAGCATTTT. Translating it yields CATSRDRGENQPQHF.

This clonotype was observed at least ten times. The CDR3 protein is CASIGGHTEAFF. CDR3 nucleotide sequence: TGTGCCAGCATAGGCGGACACACTGAAGCTTTCTTT. The J gene is TRBJ1-1, the V gene TRBV6-2 or TRBV6-3; D is uncertain. CDR1 MNHEY and CDR2 SVGEGT come from the germline V gene. Trimming shortened V by 7 bases and J by 3 bases, and 9 bases separated the two germline ends. The CDR3 is made up of 12 amino acids.

The chain employs TRBV12-3 or TRBV12-4 and TRBJ2-2; D tentatively reads TRBD1 or TRBD2 (6 bases each). The DNA matches TRBJ2-3 better at its end, which makes the J call doubtful. There are 17 residues in the CDR3. CDR3 region: CASSYDRGVWNTDAQYF. The CDR3 region has the DNA TGTGCCAGCAGTTACGATAGGGGGGTGTGGAACACCGATGCGCAGTATTTT.

This clonotype was counted only a few times. The chain links TRBV10-3 to TRBJ2-1; weak D call: TRBD1 (6 bases). The DNA end favors TRBJ2-7, so the J call may be wrong. This CDR3 is 14 amino acids long. Germline V lookup: CDR1 ENHRY, CDR2 SYGVKD. The CDR3 nucleotides are TGTGCCATCAGCCCCACAGGGAGCTCCTACGAGCAGTACTTC. This gives the protein CAISPTGSSYEQYF.